This T cell receptor beta chain was found in a study of radiotherapy plus CTLA-4 blockade in lung cancer. Libraries were prepared by immunoSEQ multiplex PCR; TCRdb keeps only in-frame clonotypes and omits some of them. Here the sample spans 9,500 to 15,000 clones, around 80% being singletons. With 0 bases removed from V and 3 bases from J, the gap between germline ends came to 9 bases. CDR1 is MDHEN and CDR2 is SYDVKM in the germline V gene. The CDR3 totals 14 residues. The receptor comes from a human donor with non-small cell lung cancer that progressed on radiotherapy plus ipilimumab. The sequenced sample was peripheral blood, obtained from a patient treated with radiotherapy plus ipilimumab. V and J are TRBV28 and TRBJ2-7; D call uncertain. The CDR3 nucleotides read TGTGCCAGCAGTTTATGGCCCCAAGACTACGAGCAGTACTTC. Its translation: CASSLWPQDYEQYF.